A single sample is the source of the 19 T cell receptor beta chains below, sequenced in a study of T cell repertoires in cytomegalovirus infection. TCRdb analysed the reads with MiXCR anew, one entry per CDR3 protein. The sample holds 100,000 to 150,000 distinct CDR3 sequences, 8.8% seen once. Sequencing input: PBMCs. These receptors came from a human donor in good health (CMV status not recorded). Some clones in this sample may be carry-over from other donors' samples.

The chain has TRBV20-1 and TRBJ2-1; TRBD2 matches at 8 bases. Germline CDR1 DFQATT, CDR2 SNEGSKA (reference sequence). CDR3 length: 15 residues. V shed 2 bases and J 3 bases; nucleotides not matched to a gene: 6. CDR3 region: CSARPAGGRYNEQFF. CDR3 DNA: TGCAGTGCTAGACCCGCGGGGGGCCGCTACAATGAGCAGTTCTTC.

This rearrangement joins TRBV9 to TRBJ1-3; D is uncertain. The germline V gene has CDR1 SGDLS and CDR2 YYNGEE. V was pared by 0 bases and J by 4 bases, with 14 bases between. This CDR3 comprises 16 residues. The CDR3 region is CASSVEIVGWGNTIYF. As DNA, the CDR3 is TGTGCCAGCAGCGTAGAAATAGTCGGCTGGGGAAACACCATATATTTT.

At least ten counts were recorded for this clonotype. The chain recombines TRBV10-2 with TRBJ2-3; 10 bases map to TRBD1. After removal of 5 bases from V and 3 bases from J, the junction contained 5 bases not matched to a gene. The CDR3 covers 15 residues. Germline V gene sequence: CDR1 WSHSY, CDR2 SAAADI. The CDR3: CASSRQGALTDTQYF. For the CDR3, the DNA is TGCGCCAGCAGTAGACAGGGGGCCTTGACAGATACGCAGTATTTT.

This clonotype was observed at least ten times. The chain uses TRBV7-2 and TRBJ1-2; no reliable D call. CDR1 and CDR2 (germline): SGHTA, FQGNSA. V lost 5 bases and J 5 bases, leaving 12 bases between the germline ends. The CDR3 loop spans 13 amino acids. This CDR3 reads CASSTPGLYGYTF. The DNA of the CDR3 is TGTGCCAGCAGCACACCGGGTCTATATGGCTACACCTTC.

In this sample, this clonotype turned up many times. V usage is TRBV19 and J usage is TRBJ2-2, with 9 bases fitting TRBD2. The trim removed 6 bases at V and 4 bases at J, leaving 9 bases unmatched. CDR3 size: 16 residues. The germline V gene encodes CDR1 LNHDA and CDR2 SQIVND (reference sequence). The chain's CDR3 is CASRISGTSTTGELFF. CDR3 coding DNA: TGTGCCAGTAGGATCTCCGGGACTAGCACCACCGGGGAGCTGTTTTTT.

This clonotype was observed at least ten times. This chain uses TRBV10-3 with TRBJ1-5; D is unresolved. The germline gives CDR1 ENHRY, CDR2 SYGVKD. V lost 6 bases, J lost 4 bases, and 13 bases lay in between. This CDR3 contains 14 residues. The CDR3 DNA follows: TGTGCCATCAGCAAGGAAATGGGGAATCAGCCCCAGCATTTT. Encoded protein: CAISKEMGNQPQHF.

This clonotype was observed many times. This rearrangement joins TRBV20-1 to TRBJ1-5; 7 bases map to TRBD1. Unmatched junction bases numbered 9, after V lost 3 bases and J lost 4 bases. The CDR3 totals 15 residues. Germline lookup yields CDR1 DFQATT and CDR2 SNEGSKA (reference sequence). This chain's CDR3 is CSARDRLRGNQPQHF. The CDR3 DNA follows: TGCAGTGCTAGGGACAGGCTTCGAGGGAATCAGCCCCAGCATTTT.

This clonotype was seen ten or more times. The rearrangement uses TRBV19 and TRBJ2-6, with 9 bases matching TRBD1. Germline V CDR1 and CDR2: LNHDA, SQIVND (reference sequence). J lost 0 bases, V lost 9 bases, and 3 bases had no gene match. This CDR3 region has 15 residues. CDR3 region: CASRDRASGANVLTF. In DNA form, the CDR3 reads TGTGCCAGCCGGGACAGGGCCTCTGGGGCCAACGTCCTGACTTTC.

This clonotype has a count of ten or more. The V call is TRBV9, the J call TRBJ2-3, with D hard to call. The V and J ends lost 0 bases and 3 bases respectively, with 14 bases between them. The germline CDR1 and CDR2 sequences are SGDLS and YYNGEE. The CDR3 sequence is 16 residues long. In DNA, the CDR3 is TGTGCCAGCAGCGTAGCCTCCGACTGGAAGACAGATACGCAGTATTTT. The encoded protein is CASSVASDWKTDTQYF.

This clonotype was seen many times. The chain carries TRBV2 and TRBJ1-5; D unresolved. CDR3 size: 15 residues. Trimming took 3 bases from V and 0 from J, leaving 9 bases between them. Germline-derived CDR1 and CDR2 are SNHLY and FYNNEI. The CDR3 region is CASSEQRDSNQPQHF. For the CDR3, the DNA is TGTGCCAGCAGTGAGCAGAGGGATAGCAATCAGCCCCAGCATTTT.

This clonotype has more than one count but fewer than ten. This chain joins TRBV7-8 and TRBJ2-3; D might be TRBD2 (5 bases). The CDR3 contains 15 residues. The V end lost 2 bases, the J end lost 3 bases, and 12 bases lay between the germline ends. Germline CDR1 is SGHVS and CDR2 is FQNEAQ. CDR3 in DNA: TGTGCCAGCAGCTTAACCGTGACGGGGACAGATACGCAGTATTTT. Amino acids: CASSLTVTGTDTQYF.

This sequence joins TRBV20-1 and TRBJ2-1; possibly TRBD2 for D (6 bases). The CDR3 consists of 13 residues. CDR1 DFQATT and CDR2 SNEGSKA come from the germline V gene (reference sequence). The V and J ends lost 6 bases and 4 bases respectively, with 13 bases between them. The chain's CDR3 is CSAQTRDYNEQFF. CDR3 DNA: TGCAGTGCCCAGACTAGAGATTACAATGAGCAGTTCTTC.

The table lists this clonotype with a few counts. A much larger clone lies a single base off, so this may be a read error. This chain connects TRBV2 to TRBJ1-1; the match to TRBD1 covers 7 bases. This CDR3 comprises 13 residues. CDR1 SNHLY and CDR2 FYNNEI come from the germline V gene. The J segment lost 3 bases and the V segment lost 5 bases, leaving 3 bases of the junction unmatched. The CDR3 sequence is CASSYRGDTEAFF. Written as DNA, the CDR3 is TGTGCCAGCAGTTACAGGGGTGACACTGAAGCTTTCTTT.

In its sample, this clonotype was seen a few times. V gene TRBV2 combines with J gene TRBJ1-1; TRBD1 might be the D (5 bases). The CDR3 covers 12 residues. The germline V gene has CDR1 SNHLY and CDR2 FYNNEI. V lost 5 bases and J 6 bases, leaving 10 bases between the germline ends. The CDR3 loop reads CASSFQGSEAFF. CDR3 DNA: TGTGCCAGCAGTTTCCAGGGATCTGAAGCTTTCTTT. Combining the CDR3 with reference TRBV2 and TRBJ1-1 gives the whole variable domain EPEVTQTPSHQVTQMGQEVILRCVPISNHLYFYWYRQILGQKVEFLVSFYNNEISEKSEIFDDQFSVERPDGSNFTLKIRSTKLEDSAMYFCASSFQGSEAFFGQGTRLTVV.

This clonotype was recorded at least ten times. J is TRBJ2-1 and V is TRBV7-2, with 8 bases lining up with TRBD1. This CDR3 is 14 amino acids long. The J segment lost 7 bases and the V segment lost 3 bases, leaving 5 bases of the junction unmatched. The germline CDR1 and CDR2 sequences are SGHTA and FQGNSA. CDR3 coding DNA: TGTGCCAGCAGCTTCCAGGGGGCTCAAAATGAGCAGTTCTTC. It encodes CASSFQGAQNEQFF. Full variable domain (outside the CDR3, taken from reference TRBV7-2 and TRBJ2-1): GAGVSQSPSNKVTEKGKDVELRCDPISGHTALYWYRQSLGQGLEFLIYFQGNSAPDKSGLPSDRFSAERTGGSVSTLTIQRTQQEDSAVYLCASSFQGAQNEQFFGPGTRLTVL.

In this sample, this clonotype turned up many times. The chain is built from TRBV4-1 and TRBJ2-1; the D gene is possibly TRBD2 (6 bases). V gave up 4 bases and J gave up 8 bases, with 12 bases separating them. Per the germline V gene, CDR1 is MGHRA and CDR2 is YSYEKL. CDR3 size: 13 residues. This chain's CDR3 is CASSPRLEDEQFF. CDR3 sequence (DNA): TGCGCCAGCAGCCCTAGACTAGAGGATGAGCAGTTCTTC.

This clonotype was found many times. The rearrangement joins TRBV20-1 to TRBJ2-3, with 7 bases fitting TRBD2. With V trimmed by 2 bases and J by 1 base, 0 bases remained unmatched. The CDR3 sequence is 13 residues long. The germline CDR1 and CDR2 sequences are DFQATT and SNEGSKA (reference sequence). CDR3 DNA: TGCAGTGCTAGAACTAGCGGCACAGATACGCAGTATTTT. It yields the protein CSARTSGTDTQYF.

This clonotype was detected ten times or more. The V and J genes are TRBV6-6 and TRBJ1-2; D remains unclear. Looked up from germline, CDR1 is MNHNY and CDR2 is SVGAGI (reference sequence). V was clipped by 4 bases and J by 5 bases, with 14 bases between them. CDR3 size: 14 residues. The CDR3 DNA sequence: TGTGCCAGCAGTTTGGAGGGTACGGCTTATGGCTACACCTTC. Translated, it gives CASSLEGTAYGYTF.

This clonotype was recorded at least ten times. V usage is TRBV7-2 and J usage is TRBJ2-7; TRBD2 agrees at 8 bases. Per germline, CDR1 SGHTA and CDR2 FQGNSA. This CDR3 contains 15 residues. Unmatched junction bases numbered 3, after V lost 2 bases and J lost 0 bases. The DNA of the CDR3 is TGTGCCAGCAGCTTATCACTAGCGGTCTCCTACGAGCAGTACTTC. It encodes CASSLSLAVSYEQYF.